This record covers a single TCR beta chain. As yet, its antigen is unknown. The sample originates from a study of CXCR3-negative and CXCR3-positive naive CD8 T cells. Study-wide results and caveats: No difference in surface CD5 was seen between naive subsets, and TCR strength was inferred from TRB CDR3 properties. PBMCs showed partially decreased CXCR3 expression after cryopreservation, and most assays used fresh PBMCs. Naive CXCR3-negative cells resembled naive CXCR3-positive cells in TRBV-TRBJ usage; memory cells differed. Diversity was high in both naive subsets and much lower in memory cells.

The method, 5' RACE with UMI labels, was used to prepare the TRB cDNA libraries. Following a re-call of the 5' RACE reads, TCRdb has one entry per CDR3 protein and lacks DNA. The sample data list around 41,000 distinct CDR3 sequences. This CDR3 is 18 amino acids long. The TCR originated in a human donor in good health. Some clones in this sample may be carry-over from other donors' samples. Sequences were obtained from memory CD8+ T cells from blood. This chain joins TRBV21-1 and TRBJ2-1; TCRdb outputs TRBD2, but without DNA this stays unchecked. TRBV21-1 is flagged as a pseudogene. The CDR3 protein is CASSNSSLPGGSVNEQFF.